This is a list of T cell receptor beta chains from one sample in a study of blood T cell repertoires in COVID-19. Repertoires were generated with immunoSEQ multiplex PCR, while TCRdb's copy carries only in-frame clones and drops some. Of 150,000 to 200,000 clones in the sample, 80% to 90% were seen once. The sequenced sample consisted of peripheral blood. All receptors derive from a man between 18 and 35 years old who had recovered from COVID-19. Both conserved end residues are part of each CDR3. D genes are given only for firm matches. Clone size is not always given. Where it is, it says once, few, many or a class for expanded clones.

>TRBJ1-2|.|TRBV29-1|.|14
TGCAGCGCAGACAGGAGGCCAGATAACTATGGCTACACCTTC
CSADRRPDNYGYTF
>TRBJ2-3|.|TRBV2|.|16
TGTGCCAGCAGTGTCCTTCCGACAAAAAGCACAGATACGCAGTATTTT
CASSVLPTKSTDTQYF
>TRBJ2-5|.|TRBV27|.|15
TGTGCCAGCAGTTTCGAGGCCGGCAGAACAGAGACCCAGTACTTC
CASSFEAGRTETQYF
>TRBJ2-2|.|TRBV5-1|.|15
TGCGCCAGCAGCGGCTCGGCGGAGAACACCGGGGAGCTGTTTTTT
CASSGSAENTGELFF
>TRBJ1-1|.|TRBV19|.|15
TGTGCCAGTACTAGGGGGACCAGGGAGACCACTGAAGCTTTCTTT
CASTRGTRETTEAFF
>TRBJ1-4|.|TRBV28|TRBD1|15
TGTGCCAGCGGCCCCGTGGGACAGAAGAATGAAAAACTGTTTTTT
CASGPVGQKNEKLFF
>TRBJ1-4|.|TRBV9|TRBD1|15
TGTGCCAGCAGCGCCGGGACAGGGGGCAAAGAAAAACTGTTTTTT
CASSAGTGGKEKLFF
>TRBJ1-2|.|TRBV9|.|16
TGTGCCAGCAGCGCACCCCAGGGGAAAGCTAACTATGGCTACACCTTC
CASSAPQGKANYGYTF
>TRBJ2-5|.|TRBV28|TRBD1|14
TGTGCCAGCAGTTTAGGGACAGCTCAAGAGACCCAGTACTTC
CASSLGTAQETQYF
>TRBJ2-5|.|TRBV2|.|12
TGTGCCAGCAGTCGAGAACTAGAGACCCAGTACTTC
CASSRELETQYF
>TRBJ2-1|.|TRBV4-1|TRBD2|18
TGCGCCAGCAGCCTACTAGCGGGAGGACCGAGCTCCTACAATGAGCAGTTCTTC
CASSLLAGGPSSYNEQFF
>TRBJ2-4|.|TRBV28|TRBD1|13
TGTGCCAGCAGCGAAGGGACAGCTAACATTCAGTACTTC
CASSEGTANIQYF
>TRBJ1-4|.|TRBV28|.|14
TGTGCCAGCAGGGGGCTGGGGGAGGGGGAAAAACTGTTTTTT
CASRGLGEGEKLFF
>TRBJ2-2|.|TRBV6-4|.|14
TGTGCCAGCAGTAACGGACAGAACACCGGGGAGCTGTTTTTT
CASSNGQNTGELFF
>TRBJ1-6|once|TRBV4-2|.|15
TGTGCCAGCAGCCAAGATCTCGGCAGGAATTCACCCCTCCACTTT
CASSQDLGRNSPLHF
>TRBJ2-2|.|TRBV7-9|TRBD1|15
TGTGCCAGCAGCTTAGGGGACAGGGAGACCGGGGAGCTGTTTTTT
CASSLGDRETGELFF
>TRBJ2-7|.|TRBV7-2|TRBD2|19
TGTGCCAGCAGCTCCCCCTCGGGCGGGAGTATAGTGGGGCGGGGTGAGCAGTACTTC
CASSSPSGGSIVGRGEQYF
>TRBJ2-7|once|TRBV30|.|12
TGTGCCTGGAGGCAGGGTTCCTACGAGCAGTACTTC
CAWRQGSYEQYF
>TRBJ1-1|.|TRBV30|.|13
TGTGCCTTTAAGACAGGTTTGAACACTGAAGCTTTCTTT
CAFKTGLNTEAFF
>TRBJ2-6|.|TRBV2|.|18
TGTGCCAGCAGTGATAGCTCCGCTATTCTCTCTGGGGCCAACGTCCTGACTTTC
CASSDSSAILSGANVLTF